Listed below are T cell receptor beta chains from one sample, sequenced in a study of shared clonotypes between healthy human individuals. Using immunoSEQ multiplex PCR, the repertoire was profiled, and TCRdb retains in-frame clones only, with some absent. The data show roughly 2,300,000 clones, with 85% to 95% seen just once and about 0.36% held by the top ten. Sequencing input: naive CD4+ T cells from PBMCs. The receptors stem from a man between 18 and 35 years old in good health. Some clones in this sample may be carry-over from other donors' samples. CDR3s include the opening cysteine and the closing phenylalanine or tryptophan. Each record gives: V gene, J gene, D gene, clone size, CDR3 DNA, CDR3 protein. A D gene is named only where the DNA matches it firmly. Clone size is stated in some rows and not others, as once, few, many or a class when expanded.

v_call: TRBV19
j_call: TRBJ2-7
d_call: -
clone_size: -
cdr3_nt: TGTGCCAGTAGTAATAGGCCGAGAGGGGTCTACGAGCAGTACTTC
cdr3_aa: CASSNRPRGVYEQYF

v_call: TRBV28
j_call: TRBJ1-4
d_call: TRBD1
clone_size: -
cdr3_nt: TGTGCCAGCAGTTTACCAGGGACAGGGGGCGAAAAACTGTTTTTT
cdr3_aa: CASSLPGTGGEKLFF

v_call: TRBV19
j_call: TRBJ2-5
d_call: -
clone_size: -
cdr3_nt: TGTGCCAGTAGTATAGGGGTAGCGGAAAAAGAGACCCAGTACTTC
cdr3_aa: CASSIGVAEKETQYF

v_call: TRBV5-6
j_call: TRBJ2-7
d_call: TRBD2
clone_size: -
cdr3_nt: TGTGCCAGCAGCTTGGGAGCGGGGGGCCACGAGCAGTACTTC
cdr3_aa: CASSLGAGGHEQYF

v_call: TRBV29-1
j_call: TRBJ2-1
d_call: -
clone_size: -
cdr3_nt: TGCAGCGTTGTAGGTAGCTCCTACAATGAGCAGTTCTTC
cdr3_aa: CSVVGSSYNEQFF

v_call: TRBV5-1
j_call: TRBJ1-2
d_call: -
clone_size: -
cdr3_nt: TGCGCCAGCAGCTTGGAAGGGGACTACTATGGCTACACCTTC
cdr3_aa: CASSLEGDYYGYTF

v_call: TRBV5-1
j_call: TRBJ1-2
d_call: -
clone_size: -
cdr3_nt: TGCGCCAGCAGCTTGGGGGAGGCAGAATCCTTGGACTATGGCTACACCTTC
cdr3_aa: CASSLGEAESLDYGYTF

v_call: TRBV5-4
j_call: TRBJ1-6
d_call: -
clone_size: -
cdr3_nt: TGTGCCAGCAGCGGATCGCCGGGGGCAGGATCACCCCTCCACTTT
cdr3_aa: CASSGSPGAGSPLHF

v_call: TRBV7-8
j_call: TRBJ1-1
d_call: TRBD1
clone_size: -
cdr3_nt: TGTGCCAGCAGCTTAGCCGGCTGGTGGCAGGGGGGAGTTGAAGCTTTCTTT
cdr3_aa: CASSLAGWWQGGVEAFF

v_call: TRBV5-1
j_call: TRBJ1-1
d_call: TRBD1
clone_size: -
cdr3_nt: TGCGCCAGCAGCCCTGGACAGGGGAACACTGAAGCTTTCTTT
cdr3_aa: CASSPGQGNTEAFF

v_call: TRBV2
j_call: TRBJ2-6
d_call: -
clone_size: -
cdr3_nt: TGTGCCAGCAAGAATAATGGGAGTCCTGGGGCCAACGTCCTGACTTTC
cdr3_aa: CASKNNGSPGANVLTF

v_call: TRBV28
j_call: TRBJ2-6
d_call: TRBD1
clone_size: -
cdr3_nt: TGTGCCAGCAGTTTCCCGGACAGGGGCTCTGGGGCCAACGTCCTGACTTTC
cdr3_aa: CASSFPDRGSGANVLTF

v_call: TRBV5-1
j_call: TRBJ2-2
d_call: -
clone_size: -
cdr3_nt: TGCGCCAGCAGCTTGGTCCAGGGAACCACCGGGGAGCTGTTTTTT
cdr3_aa: CASSLVQGTTGELFF

v_call: TRBV28
j_call: TRBJ2-1
d_call: -
clone_size: -
cdr3_nt: TGTGCCAGCAGTTTACGGGTAAATGAGCAGTTCTTC
cdr3_aa: CASSLRVNEQFF

v_call: TRBV29-1
j_call: TRBJ2-1
d_call: -
clone_size: -
cdr3_nt: TGCAGCGTTGAGGGGGTTTCCTACAATGAGCAGTTCTTC
cdr3_aa: CSVEGVSYNEQFF

v_call: TRBV4-1
j_call: TRBJ1-2
d_call: -
clone_size: -
cdr3_nt: TGCGCCAGCAGCCAAGGACAGAGAACCCGGGACACAGATAACTATGGCTACACCTTC
cdr3_aa: CASSQGQRTRDTDNYGYTF

v_call: TRBV10-3
j_call: TRBJ2-2
d_call: -
clone_size: once
cdr3_nt: TGTGCCATCAGTGACCTACGGCTGGGGTCCGGGGAGCTGTTTTTT
cdr3_aa: CAISDLRLGSGELFF

v_call: TRBV5-1
j_call: TRBJ1-1
d_call: -
clone_size: -
cdr3_nt: TGCGCCAGCAGCTTTGGGACTTTGAACACTGAAGCTTTCTTT
cdr3_aa: CASSFGTLNTEAFF

v_call: TRBV19
j_call: TRBJ1-2
d_call: -
clone_size: -
cdr3_nt: TGTGCCAGTAGTATAGGTGTCAGGGAGGATGGCTACACCTTC
cdr3_aa: CASSIGVREDGYTF

v_call: TRBV6-1
j_call: TRBJ2-7
d_call: TRBD2
clone_size: -
cdr3_nt: TGTGCCAGCAGTCTGACTAGCGGGGGTTCCTACGAGCAGTACTTC
cdr3_aa: CASSLTSGGSYEQYF

v_call: TRBV5-4
j_call: TRBJ2-3
d_call: TRBD2
clone_size: -
cdr3_nt: TGTGCCAGCAGCCCTTTAGCGGGAGGAGTAACAGATACGCAGTATTTT
cdr3_aa: CASSPLAGGVTDTQYF

v_call: TRBV5-1
j_call: TRBJ1-1
d_call: TRBD1
clone_size: -
cdr3_nt: TGCGCCAGCAGCTTCGGGACAGGGGGGACTGAAGCTTTCTTT
cdr3_aa: CASSFGTGGTEAFF

v_call: TRBV4-2
j_call: TRBJ2-2
d_call: -
clone_size: -
cdr3_nt: TGTGCCAGCAGCCCAGCCAGATGGGGGGCGCGGGACACCGGGGAGCTGTTTTTT
cdr3_aa: CASSPARWGARDTGELFF

v_call: TRBV9
j_call: TRBJ1-1
d_call: TRBD1
clone_size: -
cdr3_nt: TGTGCCAGCAGCGTCCTAGGGGGCAACACTGAAGCTTTCTTT
cdr3_aa: CASSVLGGNTEAFF

v_call: TRBV6-6
j_call: TRBJ1-1
d_call: -
clone_size: -
cdr3_nt: TGTGCCAGCAGTTACTCCTCGGACACTGAAGCTTTCTTT
cdr3_aa: CASSYSSDTEAFF

v_call: TRBV7-2
j_call: TRBJ1-5
d_call: TRBD1
clone_size: -
cdr3_nt: TGTGCCAGCAGCCCTCACGGACAGGGGGTCACGCCCCAGCATTTT
cdr3_aa: CASSPHGQGVTPQHF

v_call: TRBV9
j_call: TRBJ2-7
d_call: -
clone_size: -
cdr3_nt: TGTGCCAGCAGCGCCGCTGCGTGGGATAAGGCCGAGCAGTACTTC
cdr3_aa: CASSAAAWDKAEQYF

v_call: TRBV5-4
j_call: TRBJ1-1
d_call: -
clone_size: -
cdr3_nt: TGTGCCAGCAGCACAGTTATGAACACTGAAGCTTTCTTT
cdr3_aa: CASSTVMNTEAFF

v_call: TRBV7-3
j_call: TRBJ2-7
d_call: TRBD1
clone_size: -
cdr3_nt: TGTGCCAGCAGCTTAGGGACAGGGAGCGAGCAGTACTTC
cdr3_aa: CASSLGTGSEQYF

v_call: TRBV9
j_call: TRBJ2-1
d_call: TRBD2
clone_size: -
cdr3_nt: TGTGCCAGCAGCGTAGTTGGGAGCGGGAGATACAATGAGCAGTTCTTC
cdr3_aa: CASSVVGSGRYNEQFF

v_call: TRBV4-1
j_call: TRBJ2-1
d_call: -
clone_size: -
cdr3_nt: TGCGCCAGCAGCCAGACTCCGGCGGATAATGAGCAGTTCTTC
cdr3_aa: CASSQTPADNEQFF

v_call: TRBV6-1
j_call: TRBJ1-5
d_call: TRBD1
clone_size: once
cdr3_nt: TGTGCCAGCAAGAGGACAGGGGCGAGCAATCAGCCCCAGCATTTT
cdr3_aa: CASKRTGASNQPQHF

v_call: TRBV5-1
j_call: TRBJ1-1
d_call: -
clone_size: -
cdr3_nt: TGCGCCAGCGGCCTATTTGGGGGGGCTACTGAAGCTTTCTTT
cdr3_aa: CASGLFGGATEAFF

v_call: TRBV11-2
j_call: TRBJ2-5
d_call: TRBD2
clone_size: -
cdr3_nt: TGTGCCAGCAGCTTCGGGTGGTGGTTTGGGGAGGGGCAAGAGACCCAGTACTTC
cdr3_aa: CASSFGWWFGEGQETQYF

v_call: TRBV11-2
j_call: TRBJ1-5
d_call: -
clone_size: -
cdr3_nt: TGTGCCAGCAGCTTATGGGGGAGCAATCAGCCCCAGCATTTT
cdr3_aa: CASSLWGSNQPQHF

v_call: TRBV5-5
j_call: TRBJ1-1
d_call: -
clone_size: -
cdr3_nt: TGTGCCAGCAGCATCAGCCGTGACTGGGCTGAAGCTTTCTTT
cdr3_aa: CASSISRDWAEAFF

v_call: TRBV7-9
j_call: TRBJ1-2
d_call: -
clone_size: -
cdr3_nt: TGTGCCAGCAGTAATAGTAGGGGGGGCTACTATGGCTACACCTTC
cdr3_aa: CASSNSRGGYYGYTF

v_call: TRBV15
j_call: TRBJ1-1
d_call: -
clone_size: -
cdr3_nt: TGTGCCACCAGCAGTTTTAGGCAGAACACTGAAGCTTTCTTT
cdr3_aa: CATSSFRQNTEAFF

v_call: TRBV10-3
j_call: TRBJ2-2
d_call: TRBD2
clone_size: once
cdr3_nt: TGTGCCACCCAGCCTTTAGCGGGAGGGCCATACACCGGGGAGCTGTTTTTT
cdr3_aa: CATQPLAGGPYTGELFF

v_call: TRBV11-2
j_call: TRBJ1-4
d_call: -
clone_size: -
cdr3_nt: TGTGCCAGCAGCGCATGGACCTGGGGTGCAACTAATGAAAAACTGTTTTTT
cdr3_aa: CASSAWTWGATNEKLFF

v_call: TRBV4-1
j_call: TRBJ2-1
d_call: TRBD2
clone_size: -
cdr3_nt: TGCGCCAGCAGCCCCTGGGTAGCGGGAGGGTTTGAGCAGTTCTTC
cdr3_aa: CASSPWVAGGFEQFF

v_call: TRBV19
j_call: TRBJ2-1
d_call: -
clone_size: -
cdr3_nt: TGTGCCAGTAGTATTTTCGGGGAGGCCTACAATGAGCAGTTCTTC
cdr3_aa: CASSIFGEAYNEQFF

v_call: TRBV27
j_call: TRBJ2-5
d_call: -
clone_size: -
cdr3_nt: TGTGCCAGCAGTTTTATCGGAGAGACCCAGTACTTC
cdr3_aa: CASSFIGETQYF

v_call: TRBV10-3
j_call: TRBJ1-2
d_call: -
clone_size: -
cdr3_nt: TGTGCCATCAGTTTGACAGGATCAGACTATGGCTACACCTTC
cdr3_aa: CAISLTGSDYGYTF

v_call: TRBV15
j_call: TRBJ2-5
d_call: TRBD1
clone_size: -
cdr3_nt: TGTGCCACCAGCACCGGGACAGGGGGAGAGACCCAGTACTTC
cdr3_aa: CATSTGTGGETQYF

v_call: TRBV7-9
j_call: TRBJ1-4
d_call: -
clone_size: -
cdr3_nt: TGTGCCAGCACCGGGGGGGAGGATGAAAAACTGTTTTTT
cdr3_aa: CASTGGEDEKLFF

v_call: TRBV5-4
j_call: TRBJ2-1
d_call: -
clone_size: -
cdr3_nt: TGTGCCAGCAGCTTGGCCTGGCAGGGTGGCTACAATGAGCAGTTCTTC
cdr3_aa: CASSLAWQGGYNEQFF

v_call: TRBV2
j_call: TRBJ2-2
d_call: -
clone_size: -
cdr3_nt: TGTGCCAGCAGTGAAGCGCGGTGGACCGGGGAGCTGTTTTTT
cdr3_aa: CASSEARWTGELFF

v_call: TRBV18
j_call: TRBJ1-4
d_call: -
clone_size: -
cdr3_nt: TGTGCCAGCTCGCTAAACCAGGCAACTAATGAAAAACTGTTTTTT
cdr3_aa: CASSLNQATNEKLFF

v_call: TRBV12-5
j_call: TRBJ2-2
d_call: -
clone_size: -
cdr3_nt: TGTGCTAGTGGAAAAGACAGCTACACCGGGGAGCTGTTTTTT
cdr3_aa: CASGKDSYTGELFF